This record concerns one TCR beta chain sequence. The target antigen is unknown. The sample originates from a study of T-cell memory formation after mild COVID-19. Findings and caveats of the study: Prior to infection, memory already included some responding clones, suggesting cross-reactive memory joined.

TCRdb analysed the 5' RACE reads with MiXCR anew, one entry per CDR3 protein. The sample yields under 250,000 distinct CDR3 sequences, approximately 9% seen once. With 4 bases clipped from V and 5 bases from J, the junction kept 5 bases outside the gene matches. The CDR3 has 15 amino acids. Germline V CDR1 and CDR2: SGHRS, YFSETQ. V usage is TRBV5-1 and J usage is TRBJ2-1; 11 nucleotides match TRBD1. The source is a man between 18 and 29 years old who had mild COVID-19 (a few samples of this study predate the infection). Cell type and time point are not known. Sequencing was performed on PBMCs or a T cell subset sorted from them (not recorded which). The CDR3 reads CASSAGTGGHNEQFF. For the CDR3, the DNA is TGCGCCAGCAGCGCGGGGACAGGGGGGCACAATGAGCAGTTCTTC.